This T cell receptor beta chain was retrieved from a study of blood T cell repertoires in COVID-19. Study background: PBMCs, B-cell-depleted T cells, or T cells were the source of the cDNA or gDNA that made up the material.

Seattle-derived patients entered the study during active infection and were followed longitudinally. The CDR3 totals 12 residues. Germline lookup yields CDR1 WNHNN and CDR2 SYGVQD (reference sequence). The ends lost 4 bases at V and 9 bases at J; junction bases unmatched: 5. The authors' processing: Using reference gene primer amplification, nucleated cell counts were estimated. Sequencing was performed with immunoSEQ multiplex PCR; in TCRdb, only in-frame clones are kept and a portion is missing. Clonal size and the V and J genes are those of that table, whereas D and trimming came from the DNA. This repertoire shows 120,000 to 150,000 clones, roughly 84% found once; its top ten account for 8.9%.

The specimen sequenced was peripheral blood. V and J are TRBV10-1 and TRBJ1-2; TRBD1 matches 7 bases. This TCR was sampled from a man under 40 with COVID-19, enrolled during active disease. CDR3 loop: CASSAYRGCYTF. The CDR3 coding sequence is TGCGCCAGCAGTGCCTACAGGGGTTGCTACACCTTC.